The 11 T cell receptor beta chains below all came from one sample that was sequenced in a study of T cell responses to AZD1222 COVID-19 vaccine. The data were produced by immunoSEQ multiplex PCR, yet TCRdb's version contains in-frame clones alone and is incomplete. The sample holds approximately 150,000 clones, roughly 92% seen once. Sequencing was performed on peripheral blood, taken on day 0 of AZD1222 vaccination. The source is an adult in good health.

The chain uses TRBV6-4 and TRBJ2-2; 9 bases are a match to TRBD1. The CDR3 consists of 15 residues. The germline CDR1 and CDR2 sequences are MRHNA and SNTAGT. V lost 2 bases, J lost 7 bases, and 5 bases stayed unmatched. CDR3 nucleotides: TGTGCCAGCAGTGACCGGACAGGGGACCACGGGGAGCTGTTTTTT. This gives the protein CASSDRTGDHGELFF.

The J gene is TRBJ2-6, the V gene TRBV7-3; possible D gene TRBD1, 5 bases. The germline V gene has CDR1 SGHTA and CDR2 FQGTGA. This CDR3 has 16 residues. V lost 0 bases, J lost 4 bases, and 10 bases lay in between. In DNA, the CDR3 is TGTGCCAGCAGCTTAACCGTAGGGGCCGGGGCCAACGTCCTGACTTTC. Residues: CASSLTVGAGANVLTF.

The chain has TRBV6-4 and TRBJ1-2, with 7 bases lining up with TRBD1. CDR3 size: 13 residues. V lost 6 bases to trimming and J lost 2 bases; unmatched junction nucleotides: 3. Germline V CDR1 and CDR2: MRHNA, SNTAGT. CDR3 DNA sequence: TGTGCCAGCAGCCGGGACAGAAACTATGGCTACACCTTC. It codes for CASSRDRNYGYTF.

This sequence joins TRBV27 and TRBJ2-7; D might be TRBD1 (6 bases). CDR1 MNHEY and CDR2 SMNVEV come from the germline V gene (reference sequence). V was pared by 5 bases and J by 5 bases, with 16 bases between. The CDR3 consists of 14 residues. The CDR3 DNA is TGTGCCAGCAGTCCGCGGCAGGGGAGAAACGAGCAGTACTTC. This gives the protein CASSPRQGRNEQYF.

The chain uses TRBV3-1 (or the pseudogene TRBV3-2) and TRBJ2-1, with a weak D call TRBD1 (6 bases). There are 16 residues in the CDR3. V was trimmed by 4 bases and J by 2 bases, leaving 15 bases between them. Germline CDR1 is LGHDT and CDR2 is YNNKEL (reference sequence). The CDR3 is CASSPQQGLAYNEQFF. In DNA, the CDR3 is TGTGCCAGCAGCCCCCAACAGGGCCTCGCCTACAATGAGCAGTTCTTC.

The V call is TRBV3-1 (or the pseudogene TRBV3-2), the J call TRBJ1-1; D is undetermined. Trimming cost V 1 base and J 8 bases, with 14 bases left between them. The CDR3 is 14 residues long. CDR1 is LGHDT, CDR2 YNNKEL, per germline (reference sequence). The CDR3 DNA sequence: TGTGCCAGCAGCCAAGGTGGCCAAAAGCTAGAAGCTTTCTTT. It translates to CASSQGGQKLEAFF.

The chain employs TRBV14 and TRBJ1-1, with D unclear. The V end lost 1 base, the J end lost 5 bases, and 8 bases lay between the germline ends. Germline V gene data show CDR1 as SGHDN and CDR2 as FVKESK. The CDR3 is 13 residues long. The CDR3 protein is CASSQGRRTEAFF. In DNA, the CDR3 is TGTGCCAGCAGCCAAGGAAGAAGGACTGAAGCTTTCTTT.

The V and J genes are TRBV28 and TRBJ1-4, with D maybe TRBD1 (5 bases). Per germline, CDR1 MDHEN and CDR2 SYDVKM. V dropped 5 bases and J dropped 2 bases, with 9 bases sitting between them. This CDR3 spans 14 amino acids. CDR3 nucleotide sequence: TGTGCCAGCAGTCGTCGACAGACTAATGAAAAACTGTTTTTT. This encodes CASSRRQTNEKLFF.

J is TRBJ2-7 and V is TRBV20-1, with D possibly TRBD1 on 5 matching bases. Trimming pared 3 bases from V and 4 bases from J, leaving 10 bases between. This CDR3 has 12 amino acids. CDR1 and CDR2 (germline): DFQATT, SNEGSKA (reference sequence). The CDR3 sequence is CSASAQGYEQYF. The CDR3 region has the DNA TGCAGTGCTAGTGCCCAGGGTTACGAGCAGTACTTC.

This chain uses TRBV5-4 with TRBJ2-1, with TRBD2 matching 7 bases. CDR3 length: 14 amino acids. Germline loops: CDR1 SGHNT, CDR2 YYREEE (reference sequence). With 10 bases clipped from V and 4 bases from J, the junction kept 11 bases outside the gene matches. The CDR3 protein is CALGGGSPYNEQFF. CDR3 nucleotide sequence: TGTGCCCTAGGCGGCGGGAGTCCTTACAATGAGCAGTTCTTC.

This clone was seen just once. The chain couples TRBV5-1 to TRBJ2-2; 8 bases match TRBD2. The germline gives CDR1 SGHRS, CDR2 YFSETQ. This CDR3 has 15 residues. Trimming took 2 bases from V and 4 from J; bases not matched to a gene: 4. The chain's CDR3 is CASSFSGATTGELFF. Here the CDR3 DNA reads TGCGCCAGCAGCTTTAGCGGGGCAACCACCGGGGAGCTGTTTTTT.